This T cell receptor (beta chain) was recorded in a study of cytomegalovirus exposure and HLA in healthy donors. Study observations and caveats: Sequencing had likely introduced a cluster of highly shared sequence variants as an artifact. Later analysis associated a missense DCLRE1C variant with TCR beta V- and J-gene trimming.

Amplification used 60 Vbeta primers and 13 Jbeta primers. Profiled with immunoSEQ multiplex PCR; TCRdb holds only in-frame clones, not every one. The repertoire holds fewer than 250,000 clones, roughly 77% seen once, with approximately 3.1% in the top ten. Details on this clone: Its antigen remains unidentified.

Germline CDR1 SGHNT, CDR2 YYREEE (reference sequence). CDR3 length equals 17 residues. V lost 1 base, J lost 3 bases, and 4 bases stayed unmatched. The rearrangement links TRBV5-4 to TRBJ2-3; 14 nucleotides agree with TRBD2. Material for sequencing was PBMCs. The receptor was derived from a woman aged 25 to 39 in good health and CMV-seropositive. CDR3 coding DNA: TGTGCCAGCAGCTTGTCGACTAGCGGGGGGGGGACAGATACGCAGTATTTT. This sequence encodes CASSLSTSGGGTDTQYF.